This paragraph reports one TCR beta chain. There is no known antigen for this receptor. The input lacks base qualities; no much larger clone sits a single base away. The V end loses 4 bases and the J end loses 0 bases, and a stretch of 14 bases separates them. The CDR3 spans 16 residues, from the cysteine through the phenylalanine. The only DNA kept is the CDR3, 48 bases in frame from the first base. CDR1 and CDR2 (SGHRS, YFSETQ) derive from the germline V gene. The study tested focal radiation therapy combined with CTLA-4 blockade (ipilimumab) in patients with chemo-refractory metastatic non-small-cell lung cancer. Library creation used the immunoSEQ multiplex PCR assay. TCRdb retrieved this table from immuneACCESS and kept in-frame rearrangements only. Not all clones are present; in checked studies, unresolved V genes account for under half, and no reason is known for the remainder. The sample data list around 110,000 clones, and more than 75% of these were observed just once. Under 2.5% of the sample rests with the top ten.

These data originate in a study of radiotherapy plus CTLA-4 blockade in lung cancer (dated by TCRdb to the late 2010s). Notes on the research overall: Objective responses were observed in approximately 17% of enrolled patients, and disease control was achieved in 31%.

The study at large found these results: Increased serum interferon-beta after radiation, together with early dynamic changes in blood T cell clones, were reported to be the strongest predictors of response. After treatment with radiotherapy and ipilimumab, TCR clones that originated in tumors expanded in peripheral blood.

This sequence originates from a human donor with non-small cell lung cancer that progressed on radiotherapy plus ipilimumab. Some clones in this sample may be carry-over from other donors' samples. The chain employs TRBV5-1 and TRBJ2-1; a tentative D match to TRBD1 spans 6 bases. Specimen: peripheral blood, collected from a patient treated with radiotherapy plus ipilimumab. The DNA sequence is given as TGCGCCAGCAGCCCGCAAGGGGGAGCCTCCTACAATGAGCAGTTCTTC. It translates as CASSPQGGASYNEQFF.